The clone carrying this T cell receptor beta chain was counted many times. Its antigen is not known. V lost 5 bases and J lost 4; bases outside the gene matches: 6. The CDR3 is 16 amino acids. Germline V gene data show CDR1 as SGHVS and CDR2 as FQNEAQ. This sample is drawn from a study of T cells in Graves' hyperthyroidism and ophthalmopathy. Points from the study as a whole: The majority of expanded thyroid clonotypes above 0.001 also appeared in blood. The model foresaw ophthalmopathy a median roughly 6.5 months prior to onset. Stable hyperthyroidism was separated from ophthalmopathy by a model based on 13 V-J features.

RNA transcripts yielded amplified TCR beta CDR3 regions. An initial round of RT-PCR targeting the TCR CDR3 relied on the HTBI primer set. Using its own MiXCR run on the multiplex PCR reads, TCRdb lists one record per CDR3 protein. The sample yields roughly 500,000 distinct CDR3 sequences, roughly 16% seen once. Diagnoses were established using clinical symptoms, serum thyroxine and TRAb, thyroid ultrasound and orbital computed tomography. V and J are TRBV7-8 and TRBJ2-1; TRBD2 agrees at 12 bases. The sequence came from a woman aged 25 to 39 with Graves' ophthalmopathy. Sequenced material: blood. In DNA form, the CDR3 reads TGTGCCAGCAGCCGAAGGACTAGCGGGGAGTACAATGAGCAGTTCTTC. It codes for CASSRRTSGEYNEQFF.